This TCR beta chain was documented in a study of OX40 agonist ivuxolimab in advanced cancers. Background on the study: Patients received ivuxolimab, an intravenous treatment, every 2 weeks at 0.01 to 10 mg/kg. General study results and limits: Normalized T-cell clonal expansion was also low in some nonresponders. In CD8+ T cells, expanded clones were on average more numerous than in CD4+.

As for this clone: As yet, its antigen is unknown.

The CDR3 loop spans 14 amino acids. The ends were cut back, 7 bases at V and 3 bases at J, with 13 bases in the middle. Germline V gene lookup returns CDR1 MNHNY and CDR2 SVGAGI (reference sequence). This table comes from immunoSEQ multiplex PCR, and its TCRdb copy is limited to in-frame clones, with some not included. Here the sample spans approximately 100,000 clones, about 92% being singletons. The source is an adult with an advanced solid tumor such as melanoma, head and neck, liver or kidney cancer. Specimen: CD4+ or CD8+ T cells sorted from blood, collected in a trial of the OX40 agonist ivuxolimab. The J gene is TRBJ2-1, the V gene TRBV6-6; no clear D gene. The CDR3 loop reads CASTASASYNEQFF. For the CDR3, the DNA is TGTGCCAGCACCGCGTCGGCTAGCTACAATGAGCAGTTCTTC.